This record covers a single TCR beta chain. PCR involved 60 Vbeta and 13 Jbeta primers. Produced via immunoSEQ multiplex PCR; TCRdb's table is partial and in-frame only. Of about 180,000 clones detected, roughly 80% appear once; the ten largest clones hold 1.5% to 1.9%. This entry comes from a study of cytomegalovirus exposure and HLA in healthy donors. The wider study: Genotyping of 400 or so donors showed that about 79% belonged to the Caucasian-associated ancestry cluster.

The CDR3 extends over 15 amino acids. Germline loops: CDR1 SGHNT, CDR2 YENEEA. The J segment lost 4 bases and the V segment lost 1 base, leaving 5 bases of the junction unmatched. This clonotype originated in a man aged 35-49 years in good health and CMV-seronegative. Sequencing input: PBMCs. The V and J genes are TRBV11-3 and TRBJ2-3; the match to TRBD2 covers 7 bases. CDR3: CASSLGMGGADTQYF. The CDR3 bases are TGTGCCAGCAGCTTAGGGATGGGGGGGGCAGATACGCAGTATTTT.